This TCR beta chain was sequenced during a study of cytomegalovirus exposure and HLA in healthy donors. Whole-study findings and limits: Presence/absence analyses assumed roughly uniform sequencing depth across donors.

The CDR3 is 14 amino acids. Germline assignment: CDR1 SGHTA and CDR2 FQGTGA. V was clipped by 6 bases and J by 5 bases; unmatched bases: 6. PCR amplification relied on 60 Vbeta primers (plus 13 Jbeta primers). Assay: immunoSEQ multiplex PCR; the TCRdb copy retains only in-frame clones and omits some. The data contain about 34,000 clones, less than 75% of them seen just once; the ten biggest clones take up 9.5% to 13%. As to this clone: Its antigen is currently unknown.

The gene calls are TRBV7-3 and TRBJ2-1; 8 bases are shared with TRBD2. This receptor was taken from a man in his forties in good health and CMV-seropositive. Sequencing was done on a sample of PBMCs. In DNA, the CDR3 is TGTGCCAGCAGACGGGGGGGCCTGAACAATGAGCAGTTCTTC. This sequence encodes CASRRGGLNNEQFF.